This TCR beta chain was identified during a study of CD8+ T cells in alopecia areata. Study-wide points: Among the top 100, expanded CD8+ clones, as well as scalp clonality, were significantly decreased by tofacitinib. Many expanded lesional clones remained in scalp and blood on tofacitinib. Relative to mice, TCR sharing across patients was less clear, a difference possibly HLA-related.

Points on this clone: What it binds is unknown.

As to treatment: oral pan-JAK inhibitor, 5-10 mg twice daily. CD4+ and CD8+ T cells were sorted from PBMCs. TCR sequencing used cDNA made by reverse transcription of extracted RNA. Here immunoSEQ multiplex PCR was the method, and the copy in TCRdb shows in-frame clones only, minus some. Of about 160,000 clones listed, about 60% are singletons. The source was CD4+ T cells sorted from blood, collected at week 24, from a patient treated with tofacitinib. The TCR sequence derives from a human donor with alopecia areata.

The CDR3 loop is CASRTGRTGELFF. The CDR3 bases are TGTGCCAGCAGGACAGGGAGGACCGGGGAGCTGTTTTTT. The chain joins TRBV2 to TRBJ2-2; a possible D gene is TRBD1 (7 bases). Looked up from germline, CDR1 is SNHLY and CDR2 is FYNNEI. V was pared by 6 bases and J by 5 bases, with 10 bases between. This CDR3 is built from 13 residues.